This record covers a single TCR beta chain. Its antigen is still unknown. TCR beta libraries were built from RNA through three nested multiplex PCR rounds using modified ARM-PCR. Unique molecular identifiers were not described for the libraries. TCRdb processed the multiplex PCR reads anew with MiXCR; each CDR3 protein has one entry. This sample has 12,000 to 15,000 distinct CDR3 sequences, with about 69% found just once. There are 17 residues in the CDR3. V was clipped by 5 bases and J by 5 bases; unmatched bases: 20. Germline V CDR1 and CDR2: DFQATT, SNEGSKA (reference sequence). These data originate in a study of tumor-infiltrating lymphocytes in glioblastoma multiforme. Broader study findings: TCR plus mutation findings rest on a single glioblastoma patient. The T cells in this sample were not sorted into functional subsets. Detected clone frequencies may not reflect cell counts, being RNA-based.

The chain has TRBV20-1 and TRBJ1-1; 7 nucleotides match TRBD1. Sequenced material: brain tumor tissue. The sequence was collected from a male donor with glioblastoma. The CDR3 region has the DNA TGCAGTGCTTGCCGGGACAGTGCTTTACTCTTGAGGACTGAAGCTTTCTTT. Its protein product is CSACRDSALLLRTEAFF.